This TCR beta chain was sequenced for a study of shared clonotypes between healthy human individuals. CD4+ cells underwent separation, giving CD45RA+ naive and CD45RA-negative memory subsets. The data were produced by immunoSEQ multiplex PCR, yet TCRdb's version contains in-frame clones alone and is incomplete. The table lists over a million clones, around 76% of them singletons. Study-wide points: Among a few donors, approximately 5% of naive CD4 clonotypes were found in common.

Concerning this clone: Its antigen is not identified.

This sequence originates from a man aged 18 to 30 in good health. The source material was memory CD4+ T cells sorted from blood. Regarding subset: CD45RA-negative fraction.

CDR3 sequence reads: CASSLDINTGELFF. The CDR3 nucleotides are TGTGCCAGCAGTCTCGATATCAACACCGGGGAGCTGTTTTTT. The chain links TRBV5-4 to TRBJ2-2; no definite D call. Looked up from germline, CDR1 is SGHNT and CDR2 is YYREEE (reference sequence). The CDR3 loop spans 14 amino acids. V gave up 5 bases and J gave up 2 bases, with 10 bases separating them.